This T cell receptor (beta chain) was captured by sequencing in a study of CD8+ T cells in alopecia areata. General study points: Lesional scalp, notably in alopecia totalis/universalis, had clonality above that of normal scalp. Scalp clonality, along with expanded CD8+ clones among the top 100, was significantly decreased by tofacitinib.

RNA, once extracted, was reverse transcribed into cDNA for use as the sequencing template. Clones were read by immunoSEQ multiplex PCR, and TCRdb kept only the in-frame ones, dropping some. This table holds more than 150,000 clones, 45% to 60% found once. Trimming pared 3 bases from V and 0 bases from J, leaving 12 bases between. Germline lookup yields CDR1 SGHDT and CDR2 YYEEEE. This CDR3 has 15 amino acids. Regarding this clone: The antigen is undetermined.

Documented treatment: oral pan-JAK inhibitor, 5-10 mg twice daily. This specimen was CD8+ T cells sorted from blood, taken at roughly week 53, from a patient treated with tofacitinib. This clonotype was obtained from a human donor with alopecia areata. V is TRBV5-6 and J is TRBJ1-1, with D perhaps TRBD1 (5 bases). The CDR3 here is CASSYRDRLNTEAFF. As DNA, the CDR3 is TGTGCCAGCAGCTACCGGGACCGGCTGAACACTGAAGCTTTCTTT.